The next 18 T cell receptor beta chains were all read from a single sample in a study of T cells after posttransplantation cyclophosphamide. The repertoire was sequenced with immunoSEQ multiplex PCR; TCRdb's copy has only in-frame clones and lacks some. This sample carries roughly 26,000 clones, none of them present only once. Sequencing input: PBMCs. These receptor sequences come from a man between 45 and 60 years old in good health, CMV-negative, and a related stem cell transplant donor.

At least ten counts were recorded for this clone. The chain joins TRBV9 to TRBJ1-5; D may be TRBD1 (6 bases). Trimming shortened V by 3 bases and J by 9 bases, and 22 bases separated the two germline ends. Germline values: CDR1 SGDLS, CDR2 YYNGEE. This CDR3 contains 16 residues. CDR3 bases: TGTGCCAGCAGCGAGGGGGATTCCTCTTCCCTTGGGCCCCAGCATTTT. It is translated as CASSEGDSSSLGPQHF.

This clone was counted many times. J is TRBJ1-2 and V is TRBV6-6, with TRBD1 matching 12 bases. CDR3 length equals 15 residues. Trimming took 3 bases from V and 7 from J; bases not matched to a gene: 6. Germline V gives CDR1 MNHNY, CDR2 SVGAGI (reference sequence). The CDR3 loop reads CASSYFGTGGSGYTF. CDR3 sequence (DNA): TGTGCCAGCAGTTATTTTGGGACAGGGGGCTCTGGCTACACCTTC.

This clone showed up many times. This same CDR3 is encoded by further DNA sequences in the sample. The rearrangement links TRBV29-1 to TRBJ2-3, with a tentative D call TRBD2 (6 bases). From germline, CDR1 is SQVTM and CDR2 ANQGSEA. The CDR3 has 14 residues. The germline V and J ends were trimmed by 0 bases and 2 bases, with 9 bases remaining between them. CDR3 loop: CSVEDRGNTDTQYF. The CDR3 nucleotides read TGCAGCGTTGAAGATCGGGGGAACACAGATACGCAGTATTTT.

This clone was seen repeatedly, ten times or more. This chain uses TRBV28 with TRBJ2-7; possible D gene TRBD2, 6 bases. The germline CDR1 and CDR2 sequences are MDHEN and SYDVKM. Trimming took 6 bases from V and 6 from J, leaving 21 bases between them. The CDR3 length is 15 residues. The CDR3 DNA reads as TGTGCCAGCAGGAGTGCGGGGACCAACGAGGGCGAGCAGTACTTC. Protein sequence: CASRSAGTNEGEQYF.

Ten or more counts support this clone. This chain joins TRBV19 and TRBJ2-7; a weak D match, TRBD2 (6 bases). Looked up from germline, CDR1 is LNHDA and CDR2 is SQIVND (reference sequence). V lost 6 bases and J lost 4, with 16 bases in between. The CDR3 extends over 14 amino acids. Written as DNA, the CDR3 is TGTGCCAGTAGGCCGACCCCCGGGGGATACGAGCAGTACTTC. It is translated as CASRPTPGGYEQYF.

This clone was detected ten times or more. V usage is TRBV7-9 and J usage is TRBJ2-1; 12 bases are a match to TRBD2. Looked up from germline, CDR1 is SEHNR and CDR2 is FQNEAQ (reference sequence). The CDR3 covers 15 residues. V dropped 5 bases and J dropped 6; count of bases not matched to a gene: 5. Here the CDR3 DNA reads TGTGCCAGCAGCGTGCTAGCGGGAGGGCCCAATGAGCAGTTCTTC. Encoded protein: CASSVLAGGPNEQFF.

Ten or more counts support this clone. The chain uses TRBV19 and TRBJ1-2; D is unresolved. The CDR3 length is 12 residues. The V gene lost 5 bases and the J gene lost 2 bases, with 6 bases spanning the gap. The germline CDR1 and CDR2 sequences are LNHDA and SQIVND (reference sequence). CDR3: CASSVENYGYTF. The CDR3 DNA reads TGTGCCAGTAGTGTCGAGAACTATGGCTACACCTTC.

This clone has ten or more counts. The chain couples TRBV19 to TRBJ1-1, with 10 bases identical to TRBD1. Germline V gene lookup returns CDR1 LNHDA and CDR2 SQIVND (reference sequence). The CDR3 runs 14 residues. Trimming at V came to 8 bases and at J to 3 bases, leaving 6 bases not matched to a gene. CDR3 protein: CASGPGQGDTEAFF. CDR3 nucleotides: TGTGCCAGTGGACCCGGACAGGGGGACACTGAAGCTTTCTTT.

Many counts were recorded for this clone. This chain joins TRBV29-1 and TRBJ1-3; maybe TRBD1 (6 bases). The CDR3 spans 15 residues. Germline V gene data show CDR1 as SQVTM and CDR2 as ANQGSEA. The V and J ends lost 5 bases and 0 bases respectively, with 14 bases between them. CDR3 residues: CSVSDRPSSGNTIYF. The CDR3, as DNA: TGCAGCGTTAGTGACAGGCCAAGCTCTGGAAACACCATATATTTT. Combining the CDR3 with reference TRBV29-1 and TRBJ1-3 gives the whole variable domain SAVISQKPSRDICQRGTSLTIQCQVDSQVTMMFWYRQQPGQSLTLIATANQGSEATYESGFVIDKFPISRPNLTFSTLTVSNMSPEDSSIYLCSVSDRPSSGNTIYFGEGSWLTVV.

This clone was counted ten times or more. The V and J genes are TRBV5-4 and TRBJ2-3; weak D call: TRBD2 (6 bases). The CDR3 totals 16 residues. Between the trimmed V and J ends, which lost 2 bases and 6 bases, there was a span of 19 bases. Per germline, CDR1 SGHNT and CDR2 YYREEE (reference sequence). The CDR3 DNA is TGTGCCAGCAGCTTTCCAGGCAGGAGGGGTGGGGATACGCAGTATTTT. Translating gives CASSFPGRRGGDTQYF.

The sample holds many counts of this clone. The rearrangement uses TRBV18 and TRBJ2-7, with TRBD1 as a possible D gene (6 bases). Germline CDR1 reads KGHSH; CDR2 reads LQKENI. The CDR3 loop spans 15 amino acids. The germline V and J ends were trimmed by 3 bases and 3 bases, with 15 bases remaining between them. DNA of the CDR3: TGTGCCAGCTCACCTCTTGGACAGACCCACTACGAGCAGTACTTC. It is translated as CASSPLGQTHYEQYF.

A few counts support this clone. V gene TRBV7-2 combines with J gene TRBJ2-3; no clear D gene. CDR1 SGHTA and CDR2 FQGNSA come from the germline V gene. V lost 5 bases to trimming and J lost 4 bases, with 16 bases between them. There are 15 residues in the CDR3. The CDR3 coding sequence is TGTGCCAGCAGCCCTAAGGCGGCCCCCCCAGATACGCAGTATTTT. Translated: CASSPKAAPPDTQYF.

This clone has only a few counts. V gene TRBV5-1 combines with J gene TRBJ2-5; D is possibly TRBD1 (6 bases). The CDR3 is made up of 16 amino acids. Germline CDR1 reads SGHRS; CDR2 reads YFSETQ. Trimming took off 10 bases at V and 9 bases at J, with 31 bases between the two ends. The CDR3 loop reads CAGTPGRTDSLVAQYF. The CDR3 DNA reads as TGCGCCGGCACCCCAGGAAGGACAGACAGTCTGGTGGCCCAGTACTTC.

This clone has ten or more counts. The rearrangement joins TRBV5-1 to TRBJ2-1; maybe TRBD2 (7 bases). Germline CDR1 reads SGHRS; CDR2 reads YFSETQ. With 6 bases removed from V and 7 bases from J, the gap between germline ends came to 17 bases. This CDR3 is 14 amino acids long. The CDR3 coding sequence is TGCGCCAGCACCGAGGGGGGGCCTCAGAATGAGCAGTTCTTC. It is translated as CASTEGGPQNEQFF.

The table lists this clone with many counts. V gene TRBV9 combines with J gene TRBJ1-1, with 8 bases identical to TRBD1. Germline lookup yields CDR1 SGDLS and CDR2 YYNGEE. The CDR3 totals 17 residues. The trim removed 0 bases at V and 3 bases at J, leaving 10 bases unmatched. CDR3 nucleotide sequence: TGTGCCAGCAGCGTAGCTTTGACAGGGGCTGGTTACACTGAAGCTTTCTTT. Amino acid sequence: CASSVALTGAGYTEAFF.

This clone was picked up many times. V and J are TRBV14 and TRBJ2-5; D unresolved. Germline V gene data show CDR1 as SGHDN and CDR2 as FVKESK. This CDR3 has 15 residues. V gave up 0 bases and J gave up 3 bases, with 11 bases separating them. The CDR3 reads CASSQDEAPKETQYF. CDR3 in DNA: TGTGCCAGCAGCCAAGATGAGGCACCAAAAGAGACCCAGTACTTC.

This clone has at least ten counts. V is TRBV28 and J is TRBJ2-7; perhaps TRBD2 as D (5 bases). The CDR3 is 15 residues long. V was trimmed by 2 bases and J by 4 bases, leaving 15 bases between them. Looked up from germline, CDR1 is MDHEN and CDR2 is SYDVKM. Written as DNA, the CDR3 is TGTGCCAGCAGTTTACGGTCGCTGCGGGTTTACGAGCAGTACTTC. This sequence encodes CASSLRSLRVYEQYF.

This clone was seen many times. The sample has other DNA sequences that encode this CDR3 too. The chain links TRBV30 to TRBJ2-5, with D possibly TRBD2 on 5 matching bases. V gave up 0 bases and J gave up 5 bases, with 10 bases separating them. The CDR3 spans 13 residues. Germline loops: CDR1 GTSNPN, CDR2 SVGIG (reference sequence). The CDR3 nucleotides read TGTGCCTGGAGTGTGAGGAGAGGGGAGACCCAGTACTTC. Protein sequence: CAWSVRRGETQYF. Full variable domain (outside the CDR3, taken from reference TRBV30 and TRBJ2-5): SQTIHQWPATLVQPVGSPLSLECTVEGTSNPNLYWYRQAAGRGLQLLFYSVGIGQISSEVPQNLSASRPQDRQFILSSKKLLLSDSGFYLCAWSVRRGETQYFGPGTRLLVL.